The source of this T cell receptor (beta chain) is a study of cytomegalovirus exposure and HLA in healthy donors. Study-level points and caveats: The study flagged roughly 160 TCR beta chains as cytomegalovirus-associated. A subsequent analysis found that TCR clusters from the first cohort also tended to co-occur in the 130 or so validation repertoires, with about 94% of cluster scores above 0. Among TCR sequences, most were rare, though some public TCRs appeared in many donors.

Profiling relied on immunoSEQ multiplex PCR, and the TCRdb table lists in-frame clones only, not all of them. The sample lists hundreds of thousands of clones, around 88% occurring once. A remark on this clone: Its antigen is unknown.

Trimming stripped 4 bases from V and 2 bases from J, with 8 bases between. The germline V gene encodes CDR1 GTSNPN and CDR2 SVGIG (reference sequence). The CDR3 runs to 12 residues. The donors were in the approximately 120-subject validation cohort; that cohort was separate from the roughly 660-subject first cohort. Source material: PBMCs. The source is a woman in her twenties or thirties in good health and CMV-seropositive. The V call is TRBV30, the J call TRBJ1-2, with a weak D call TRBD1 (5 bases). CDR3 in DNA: TGTGCCTGGACGACAGACAACTATGGCTACACCTTC. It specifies CAWTTDNYGYTF.